This TCR beta chain was sequenced for a study of blood T cell repertoires in COVID-19. Looking at the study overall: COVID-19 samples from acute and convalescent phases originated in the United States, Italy and Spain.

Authors' methods: Reference gene primer amplification gave estimated nucleated cell counts. Clones were read by immunoSEQ multiplex PCR, and TCRdb kept only the in-frame ones, dropping some. The V and J calls and the clone size are those of that table, but D and trimming were determined from the DNA. Of 200,000 or so clones in the sample, 89% were seen once. The ends lost 4 bases at V and 7 bases at J; junction bases unmatched: 10. The length of the CDR3 is 16 residues. Germline V lookup: CDR1 SGHTA, CDR2 FQGNSA. Sequencing was done on a sample of peripheral blood. The origin of this receptor is a man aged 55 to 70 who had recovered from COVID-19. This chain links TRBV7-2 with TRBJ1-2, with 12 bases fitting TRBD1. CDR3 DNA: TGTGCCAGCAGCTCCAAACCCGGGACAGGGGGCGGTGGCTACACCTTC. It is translated as CASSSKPGTGGGGYTF.